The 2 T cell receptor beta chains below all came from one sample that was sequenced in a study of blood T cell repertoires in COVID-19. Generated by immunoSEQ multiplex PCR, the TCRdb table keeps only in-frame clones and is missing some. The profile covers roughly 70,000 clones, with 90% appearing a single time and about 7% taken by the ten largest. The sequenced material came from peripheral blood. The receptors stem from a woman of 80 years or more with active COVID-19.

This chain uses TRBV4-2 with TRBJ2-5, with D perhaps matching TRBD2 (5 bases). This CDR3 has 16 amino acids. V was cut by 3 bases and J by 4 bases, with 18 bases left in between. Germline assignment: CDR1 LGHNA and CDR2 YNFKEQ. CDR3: CASSQRSPTAGETQYF. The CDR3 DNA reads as TGTGCCAGCAGCCAGAGAAGCCCCACTGCGGGAGAGACCCAGTACTTC.

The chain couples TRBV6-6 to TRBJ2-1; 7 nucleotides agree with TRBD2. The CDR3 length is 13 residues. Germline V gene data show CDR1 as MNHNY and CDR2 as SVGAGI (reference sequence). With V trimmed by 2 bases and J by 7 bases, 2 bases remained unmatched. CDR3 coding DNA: TGTGCCAGCAGTTACGCGGGAGCGAATGAGCAGTTCTTC. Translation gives CASSYAGANEQFF.